The clone carrying this T cell receptor beta chain was counted between two and nine times. Its antigen is unidentified. TCRdb re-called the reads through MiXCR, storing one row per CDR3 protein. The sample lists 100,000 to 150,000 distinct CDR3 sequences; approximately 24% were seen once. The data derive from a study of T cell repertoires in cytomegalovirus infection. The wider study: Matching HLA type, along with CMV infection, was indicated by public TCR beta signatures.

Per germline, CDR1 SGHRS and CDR2 YFSETQ. V was cut by 4 bases and J by 2 bases, with 12 bases left in between. CDR3 length: 15 residues. Findings and limits, study-wide: Cumulative public TCR beta family frequency identified CMV carriers with the relevant HLA. Within the response measured ex vivo, HLA-C-restricted CMV-specific TCR beta clonotypes were dominant.

The V and J genes are TRBV5-1 and TRBJ2-2; maybe TRBD2 (6 bases). Sequencing was carried out using PBMCs, sequenced either directly or after in vitro stimulation (not recorded which). The sequence derives from a human donor in good health (CMV status not recorded). Some clones in this sample may be carry-over from other donors' samples. The DNA for the CDR3 is TGCGCCAGCAGCAATGAAGGACTAAACACCGGGGAGCTGTTTTTT. Its translation is CASSNEGLNTGELFF. The whole variable domain, filled in from reference TRBV5-1 and TRBJ2-2, reads KAGVTQTPRYLIKTRGQQVTLSCSPISGHRSVSWYQQTPGQGLQFLFEYFSETQRNKGNFPGRFSGRQFSNSRSEMNVSTLELGDSALYLCASSNEGLNTGELFFGEGSRLTVL.